The TCR beta chain under discussion was sequenced for a study of cytomegalovirus exposure and HLA in healthy donors. Overall study results and limits: Later analysis showed most CMV-associated TCR beta chains appearing HLA-restricted. Many donors shared some public TCRs, even though most TCR sequences were rare. Earlier analysis found most TCR beta V segments productive about 90% or about 30% of the time.

For this clone: Its antigen is not identified.

V was shortened by 2 bases and J by 2 bases, with 14 bases between the two germline ends. The CDR3 runs 16 residues. Germline V CDR1 and CDR2: SGHVS, FQNEAQ. This PCR relied on a set of 60 Vbeta primers and 13 Jbeta primers. The table came from immunoSEQ multiplex PCR; TCRdb's copy has only in-frame clones and leaves some out. The sample consists of about 190,000 clones, nearly 80% of them appearing once. The chain combines TRBV7-8 with TRBJ2-3; tentative D call: TRBD1 (5 bases). This TCR was recovered from a woman aged 30 to 39 in good health and CMV-seropositive. The material sequenced was PBMCs. CDR3 in amino acids: CASSLMQAGITDTQYF. CDR3 bases: TGTGCCAGCAGCTTAATGCAGGCAGGGATCACAGATACGCAGTATTTT.